One sample yielded the 17 T cell receptor beta chains listed below, sequenced in a study of T cells in Graves' hyperthyroidism and ophthalmopathy. TCR beta CDR3 sequences were amplified from RNA transcripts. HTBI primers were employed in a first-round RT-PCR of the TCR CDR3. TCRdb itself ran the multiplex PCR reads through MiXCR, one entry per CDR3 protein. The repertoire holds about 560,000 distinct CDR3 sequences, with approximately 14% as singletons. Material for sequencing was blood. These receptors originate from a woman aged 30 to 39 with Graves' hyperthyroidism.

V usage is TRBV10-3 and J usage is TRBJ2-3, with D maybe TRBD1 (6 bases). This CDR3 spans 14 amino acids. V lost 10 bases to trimming and J lost 4 bases, with 18 bases between them. Germline lookup yields CDR1 ENHRY and CDR2 SYGVKD. The CDR3 here is CATLPGVGADTQYF. The CDR3, as DNA: TGTGCCACCTTGCCAGGGGTAGGGGCAGATACGCAGTATTTT.

This clonotype showed up many times. The V gene is TRBV18, the J gene TRBJ2-3; no clear D gene. The CDR3 runs 14 residues. Germline V CDR1 and CDR2: KGHSH, LQKENI. The germline V and J ends were trimmed by 7 bases and 0 bases, with 11 bases remaining between them. CDR3 bases: TGTGCCAGCTTAACGGGCTACAGCACAGATACGCAGTATTTT. Protein: CASLTGYSTDTQYF. Filled out from reference TRBV18 and TRBJ2-3, the complete variable domain reads NAGVMQNPRHLVRRRGQEARLRCSPMKGHSHVYWYRQLPEEGLKFMVYLQKENIIDESGMPKERFSAEFPKEGPSILRIQQVVRGDSAAYFCASLTGYSTDTQYFGPGTRLTVL.

The CDR3 protein is CASSWYTGTGLTYEQYF. DNA for the CDR3: TGTGCCAGCAGCTGGTACACCGGGACAGGACTTACCTACGAGCAGTACTTC. The rearrangement links TRBV7-6 to TRBJ2-7; 8 positions match TRBD1. The CDR3 consists of 17 residues. Germline CDR1 and CDR2: SGHVS and FNYEAQ. The junction had 13 bases not matched to a gene; V was cut back by 4 bases and J by 2 bases.

V gene TRBV6-2 or TRBV6-3 combines with J gene TRBJ2-3; 7 nucleotides align to TRBD2. Looked up from germline, CDR1 is MNHEY and CDR2 is SVGEGT. Unmatched junction bases numbered 10, after V lost 6 bases and J lost 4 bases. CDR3 length: 15 residues. The DNA for the CDR3 is TGTGCCAGCAGGAGAAGCGGGGTTAGCGCAGATACGCAGTATTTT. This encodes CASRRSGVSADTQYF.

Regarding this clonotype: This clone may be a read error of a much larger clone one base away. This chain uses TRBV18 with TRBJ2-1; D gene unclear. CDR1 KGHSH and CDR2 LQKENI come from the germline V gene. The CDR3 has 14 residues. The CDR3 sequence: CASSPPPSYNERFF. Written as DNA, the CDR3 is TGTGCCAGCTCACCACCCCCCAGTTACAATGAGCGGTTCTTC.

This clonotype was counted only a few times. V is TRBV29-1 and J is TRBJ2-7; D may be TRBD2 (6 bases). Trimming stripped 4 bases from V and 4 bases from J, with 17 bases between. The CDR3 sequence is 14 residues long. Per the germline V gene, CDR1 is SQVTM and CDR2 is ANQGSEA. The CDR3 loop reads CSVAGGTERYEQYF. The CDR3 DNA is TGCAGCGTTGCGGGCGGGACGGAGAGATACGAGCAGTACTTC.

The chain is built from TRBV28 and TRBJ2-4, with 9 bases identical to TRBD2. Per the germline V gene, CDR1 is MDHEN and CDR2 is SYDVKM. Losses at the gene ends were 2 bases for V and 15 bases for J; bases not matched to a gene: 11. This CDR3 is built from 14 residues. For the CDR3, the DNA is TGTGCCAGCAGTTTACTTGCGGGAGGGCCCTCAATGTACTTC. It specifies CASSLLAGGPSMYF.

The genes are TRBV6-2 or TRBV6-3 and TRBJ2-1; 8 bases align to TRBD1. Germline CDR1 and CDR2: MNHEY and SVGEGT. V was pared by 5 bases and J by 6 bases, with 6 bases of the junction left unmatched. This CDR3 spans 14 amino acids. The CDR3 reads CASSPGQVGNEQFF. The CDR3 coding sequence is TGTGCCAGCAGTCCGGGACAGGTTGGCAATGAGCAGTTCTTC.

Note on this clonotype: This sequence may be a read error, since a much larger clone differs from it by one base. The V gene is TRBV7-2, the J gene TRBJ2-2; D uncertain. Trimming cost V 2 bases and J 2 bases, with 12 bases left between them. The CDR3 is 16 residues long. CDR1 is SGHTA and CDR2 is FQGNSA in the germline V gene. The CDR3 loop reads CASSLMCQTNTGELFF. CDR3 bases: TGTGCCAGCAGCTTAATGTGTCAGACTAACACCGGGGAGCTGTTTTTT.

This chain uses TRBV5-6 with TRBJ2-1; 9 positions agree with TRBD2. Unmatched junction bases numbered 4, after V lost 2 bases and J lost 4 bases. The CDR3 sequence is 15 residues long. The germline V gene has CDR1 SGHDT and CDR2 YYEEEE. CDR3 nucleotide sequence: TGTGCCAGCAGCTTCTGGACTAGCGCTTACAATGAGCAGTTCTTC. Translating gives CASSFWTSAYNEQFF. The complete variable domain, with remaining parts taken from reference TRBV5-6 and TRBJ2-1, reads DAGVTQSPTHLIKTRGQQVTLRCSPKSGHDTVSWYQQALGQGPQFIFQYYEEEERQRGNFPDRFSGHQFPNYSSELNVNALLLGDSALYLCASSFWTSAYNEQFFGPGTRLTVL.

This clonotype has at least ten counts. The rearrangement links TRBV7-2 to TRBJ2-3; D ambiguous. V lost 4 bases and J 4 bases, leaving 9 bases between the germline ends. Germline values: CDR1 SGHTA, CDR2 FQGNSA. This CDR3 comprises 13 residues. The CDR3 is CASSSSAADTQYF. CDR3 bases: TGTGCCAGCAGCTCCAGCGCAGCAGATACGCAGTATTTT.

The chain has TRBV20-1 and TRBJ1-5, with TRBD1 as a possible D gene (5 bases). Trimming left V 3 bases short and J 5 bases short, with 11 bases between. CDR3 size: 13 residues. Germline V gives CDR1 DFQATT, CDR2 SNEGSKA (reference sequence). The CDR3 reads CSASPGTDQPQHF. In DNA, the CDR3 is TGCAGTGCTAGCCCCGGGACGGATCAGCCCCAGCATTTT.

This clonotype was recorded many times. At one end the junction does not follow the germline gene, possibly because of a read error. The chain links TRBV20-1 to TRBJ1-1; D is perhaps TRBD1 (6 bases). The CDR3 spans 14 residues. CDR1 is DFQATT and CDR2 is SNEGSKA in the germline V gene (reference sequence). Here the CDR3 reads CSAMGARSNIEAFF. CDR3 coding DNA: TGCAGTGCTATGGGGGCGCGATCTAACATTGAAGCTTTCTTT.

The chain couples TRBV7-2 to TRBJ2-1; 7 bases are a match to TRBD1. V lost 3 bases to trimming and J lost 0 bases; unmatched junction nucleotides: 5. The CDR3 is 16 residues long. CDR1 and CDR2 (germline): SGHTA, FQGNSA. CDR3 loop: CASSFWTGSSYNEQFF. CDR3 nucleotide sequence: TGTGCCAGCAGCTTTTGGACAGGTAGCTCCTACAATGAGCAGTTCTTC.

As regards this clonotype: A much bigger clone sits one base away, suggesting this may be a read error. The CDR3 here is CASSLAFGTVRTSGSYEQYF. The CDR3 DNA reads TGCGCCAGCAGCTTGGCTTTCGGGACTGTGCGGACTAGCGGATCCTACGAGCAGTACTTC. This rearrangement joins TRBV5-1 to TRBJ2-7, with 10 positions matching TRBD2. Germline CDR1 is SGHRS and CDR2 is YFSETQ. V gave up 0 bases and J gave up 1 base; unmatched junction bases: 16. The CDR3 has 20 residues. The full variable domain, in which reference TRBV5-1 and TRBJ2-7 provide the parts outside the CDR3, is KAGVTQTPRYLIKTRGQQVTLSCSPISGHRSVSWYQQTPGQGLQFLFEYFSETQRNKGNFPGRFSGRQFSNSRSEMNVSTLELGDSALYLCASSLAFGTVRTSGSYEQYFGPGTRLTVT.

This clonotype was seen ten or more times. J is TRBJ2-7 and V is TRBV28, with TRBD1 as a possible D gene (6 bases). V shed 7 bases and J shed 5 bases, with 12 bases lying between them. The CDR3 runs 12 residues. Germline V gives CDR1 MDHEN, CDR2 SYDVKM. CDR3 in amino acids: CASTQGIDEQYF. The DNA of the CDR3 is TGTGCCAGCACCCAGGGGATTGACGAGCAGTACTTC.

This clonotype occurred many times. The chain has TRBV7-9 and TRBJ2-1; 7 nucleotides align to TRBD1. V shed 5 bases, J shed 8 bases, and the junction held 3 bases outside the gene matches. The CDR3 runs to 12 residues. Germline lookup yields CDR1 SEHNR and CDR2 FQNEAQ (reference sequence). The chain's CDR3 is CASSHDRDEQFF. Written as DNA, the CDR3 is TGTGCCAGCAGCCACGACAGGGATGAGCAGTTCTTC.